The clone carrying this TCR beta chain was detected ten times or more. Its antigen remains unknown. The length of the CDR3 is 15 residues. V lost 2 bases and J 3 bases, leaving 11 bases between the germline ends. Germline values: CDR1 MGHRA, CDR2 YSYEKL. This sample is drawn from a study of molecular identifiers for immune sequencing clone quantification. Findings and limits, study-wide: Jurkat TCR RNA spiked in from one cell (amid some 1 million naive cells) was reportedly detectable.

A CD8+CD4-CCR7+CD45RA+ phenotype served as the sorting definition for naive CD8 T cells. Listed TCR primers, together with previously described methods, were used for the bulk TCR libraries. TCRdb re-derived calls from the PCR reads in MiXCR, one entry per CDR3 protein. The table has approximately 680,000 distinct CDR3 sequences, about 25% seen once. The rearrangement links TRBV4-1 to TRBJ1-5; D remains ambiguous. This sequence was found in a human donor in good health. Some libraries in this study had Jurkat cell RNA spiked in. The sample comprised naive CD8+ T cells from blood, with Jurkat cell RNA spiked in. As for subset: FACS-sorted CD8+CD4-CCR7+CD45RA+ naive T cells. The DNA of the CDR3 is TGCGCCAGCAGCCAACATGGCCAGGTCAATCAGCCCCAGCATTTT. Protein product: CASSQHGQVNQPQHF.